The clone carrying this TCR beta chain was recorded many times. TCRdb reprocessed the RT-PCR reads with MiXCR, giving one entry per CDR3 protein. The table shows about 680,000 distinct CDR3 sequences, with 13% to 15% occurring only once. The CDR3 loop spans 14 amino acids. V was pared by 5 bases and J by 7 bases, with 16 bases between. The V call is TRBV12-3 or TRBV12-4, the J call TRBJ2-3, with D tentatively TRBD1 or TRBD2 (5 bases each). The sequence derives from a female donor in good health, serving as a healthy control. Sequenced material: memory CD4+ T cells from blood. CDR3 coding DNA: TGTGCCAGCAGTGGGACGGGGCCAAGAAATACGCAGTATTTT. Protein sequence: CASSGTGPRNTQYF.